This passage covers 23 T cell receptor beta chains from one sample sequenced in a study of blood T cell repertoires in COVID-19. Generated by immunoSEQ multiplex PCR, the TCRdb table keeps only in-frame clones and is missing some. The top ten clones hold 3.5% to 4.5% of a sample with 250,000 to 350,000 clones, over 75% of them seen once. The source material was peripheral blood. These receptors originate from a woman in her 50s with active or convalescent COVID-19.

The CDR3 region is CAWSRYNEQFF. CDR3 in DNA: TGTGCCTGGAGCCGTTACAATGAGCAGTTCTTC. The chain joins TRBV30 to TRBJ2-1; D remains ambiguous. The CDR3 consists of 11 residues. In germline, CDR1 is GTSNPN, CDR2 SVGIG (reference sequence). Trimming pared 3 bases from V and 4 bases from J, leaving 4 bases between.

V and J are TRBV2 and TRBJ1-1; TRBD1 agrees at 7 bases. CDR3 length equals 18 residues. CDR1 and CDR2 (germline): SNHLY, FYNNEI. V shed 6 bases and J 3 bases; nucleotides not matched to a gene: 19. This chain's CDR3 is CASSEKGRQGFRHTEAFF. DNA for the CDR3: TGTGCCAGCAGCGAAAAGGGTAGACAGGGATTTCGTCACACTGAAGCTTTCTTT.

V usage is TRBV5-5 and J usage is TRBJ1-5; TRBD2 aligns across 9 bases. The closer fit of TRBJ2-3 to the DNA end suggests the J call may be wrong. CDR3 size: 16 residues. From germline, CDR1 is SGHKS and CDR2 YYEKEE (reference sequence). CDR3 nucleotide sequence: TGTGCCAGCAGCTTGGTGGGCGGGGGGGTCAATCAGCCCCAGTATTTT. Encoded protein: CASSLVGGGVNQPQYF.

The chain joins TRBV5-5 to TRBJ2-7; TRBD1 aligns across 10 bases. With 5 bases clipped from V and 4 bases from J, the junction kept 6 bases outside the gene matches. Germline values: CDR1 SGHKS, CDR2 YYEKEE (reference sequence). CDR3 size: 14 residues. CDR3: CASRWTGGNYEQYF. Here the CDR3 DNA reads TGTGCCAGCAGGTGGACAGGGGGAAATTACGAGCAGTACTTC.

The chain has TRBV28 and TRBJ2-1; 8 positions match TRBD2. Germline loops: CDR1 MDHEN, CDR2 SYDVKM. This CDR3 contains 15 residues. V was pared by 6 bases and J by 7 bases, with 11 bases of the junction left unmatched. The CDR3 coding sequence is TGTGCCAGCAGCCCCGCGGCGGGCGGGGGGAATGAGCAGTTCTTC. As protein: CASSPAAGGGNEQFF.

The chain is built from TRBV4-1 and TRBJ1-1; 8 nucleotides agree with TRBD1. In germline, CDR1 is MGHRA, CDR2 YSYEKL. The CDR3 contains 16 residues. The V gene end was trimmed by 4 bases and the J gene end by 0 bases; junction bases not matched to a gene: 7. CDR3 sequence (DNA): TGCGCCAGCAGCCCAGACAGGGGAGGGCTGAACACTGAAGCTTTCTTT. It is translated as CASSPDRGGLNTEAFF.

The CDR3 loop is CASSPSGSYNEQFF. DNA of the CDR3: TGTGCCAGTAGCCCTAGCGGTTCCTACAATGAGCAGTTCTTC. The chain uses TRBV19 and TRBJ2-1, with 7 bases identical to TRBD2. From germline, CDR1 is LNHDA and CDR2 SQIVND (reference sequence). V was clipped by 6 bases and J by 1 base; unmatched bases: 3. The CDR3 runs to 14 residues. The variable domain in full, with the rest retrieved from reference TRBV19 and TRBJ2-1, is DGGITQSPKYLFRKEGQNVTLSCEQNLNHDAMYWYRQDPGQGLRLIYYSQIVNDFQKGDIAEGYSVSREKKESFPLTVTSAQKNPTAFYLCASSPSGSYNEQFFGPGTRLTVL.

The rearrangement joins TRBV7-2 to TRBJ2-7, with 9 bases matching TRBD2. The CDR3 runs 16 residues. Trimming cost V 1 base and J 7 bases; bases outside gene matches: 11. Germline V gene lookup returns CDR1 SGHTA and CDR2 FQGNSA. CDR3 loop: CASSLVAGAPRGEQYF. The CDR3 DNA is TGTGCCAGCAGCTTAGTAGCGGGAGCCCCCAGGGGTGAGCAGTACTTC.

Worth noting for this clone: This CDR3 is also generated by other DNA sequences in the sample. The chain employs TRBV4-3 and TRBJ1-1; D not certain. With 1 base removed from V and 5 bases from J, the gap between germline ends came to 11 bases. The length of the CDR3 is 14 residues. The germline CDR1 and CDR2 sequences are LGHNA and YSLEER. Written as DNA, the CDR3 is TGCGCCAGCAGCCAAGGACGGGGTCGGACTGAAGCTTTCTTT. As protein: CASSQGRGRTEAFF.

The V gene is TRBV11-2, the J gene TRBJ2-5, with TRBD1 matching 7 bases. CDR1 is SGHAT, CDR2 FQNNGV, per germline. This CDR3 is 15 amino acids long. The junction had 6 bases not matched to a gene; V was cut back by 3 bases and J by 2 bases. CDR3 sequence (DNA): TGTGCCAGCAGCTTTACAGGGGTGCCTCAAGAGACCCAGTACTTC. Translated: CASSFTGVPQETQYF.

CDR3 nucleotide sequence: TGTGCCAGCAGCCGGGGACTAGGGGACGAGCAGTACTTC. The encoded protein is CASSRGLGDEQYF. The chain employs TRBV12-3 or TRBV12-4 and TRBJ2-7; 8 positions match TRBD2. This CDR3 region has 13 residues. Losses at the gene ends were 6 bases for V and 5 bases for J; bases not matched to a gene: 6.

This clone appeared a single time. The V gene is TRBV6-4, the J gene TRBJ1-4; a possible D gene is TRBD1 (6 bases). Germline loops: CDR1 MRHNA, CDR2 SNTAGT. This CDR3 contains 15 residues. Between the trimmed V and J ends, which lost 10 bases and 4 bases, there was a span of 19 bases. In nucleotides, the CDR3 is TGTGCCACCCGCCCCCAGGGGCGCTTTAATGAAAAACTGTTTTTT. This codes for CATRPQGRFNEKLFF.

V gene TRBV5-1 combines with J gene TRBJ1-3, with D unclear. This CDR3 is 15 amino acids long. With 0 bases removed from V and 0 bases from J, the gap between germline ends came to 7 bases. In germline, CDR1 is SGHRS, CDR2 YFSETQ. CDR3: CASSLGALSGNTIYF. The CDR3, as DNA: TGCGCCAGCAGCTTGGGGGCCCTCTCTGGAAACACCATATATTTT. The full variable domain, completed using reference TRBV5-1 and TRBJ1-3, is KAGVTQTPRYLIKTRGQQVTLSCSPISGHRSVSWYQQTPGQGLQFLFEYFSETQRNKGNFPGRFSGRQFSNSRSEMNVSTLELGDSALYLCASSLGALSGNTIYFGEGSWLTVV.

CDR3 nucleotides: TGTGCCAGCAGCTTAGAAACTTACTTCTACAATGAGCAGTTCTTC. The encoded protein is CASSLETYFYNEQFF. V gene TRBV7-2 combines with J gene TRBJ2-1; D is unclear. Germline V gene sequence: CDR1 SGHTA, CDR2 FQGNSA. The germline V and J ends were trimmed by 1 base and 3 bases, with 10 bases remaining between them. The CDR3 extends over 15 amino acids.

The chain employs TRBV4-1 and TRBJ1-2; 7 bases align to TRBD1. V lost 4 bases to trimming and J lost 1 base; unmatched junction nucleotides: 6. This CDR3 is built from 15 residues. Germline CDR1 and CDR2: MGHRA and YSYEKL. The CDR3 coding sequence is TGCGCCAGCAGCCCCCGGGGACAGATTAACTATGGCTACACCTTC. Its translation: CASSPRGQINYGYTF.

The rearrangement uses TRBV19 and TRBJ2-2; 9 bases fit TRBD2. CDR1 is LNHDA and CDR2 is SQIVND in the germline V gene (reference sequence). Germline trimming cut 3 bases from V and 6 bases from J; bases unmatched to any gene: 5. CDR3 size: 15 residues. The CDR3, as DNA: TGTGCCAGTAGTATCTTTTCTAGCGGGGCCGGGGAGCTGTTTTTT. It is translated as CASSIFSSGAGELFF. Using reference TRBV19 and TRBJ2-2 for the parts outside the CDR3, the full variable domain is DGGITQSPKYLFRKEGQNVTLSCEQNLNHDAMYWYRQDPGQGLRLIYYSQIVNDFQKGDIAEGYSVSREKKESFPLTVTSAQKNPTAFYLCASSIFSSGAGELFFGEGSRLTVL.

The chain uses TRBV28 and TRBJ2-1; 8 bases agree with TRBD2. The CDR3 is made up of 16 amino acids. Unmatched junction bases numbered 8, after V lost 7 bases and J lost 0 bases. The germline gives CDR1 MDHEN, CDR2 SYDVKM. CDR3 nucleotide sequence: TGTGCCAGCACTCACCGCGGGGGGAGCTCCTACAATGAGCAGTTCTTC. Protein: CASTHRGGSSYNEQFF. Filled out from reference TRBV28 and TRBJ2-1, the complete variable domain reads DVKVTQSSRYLVKRTGEKVFLECVQDMDHENMFWYRQDPGLGLRLIYFSYDVKMKEKGDIPEGYSVSREKKERFSLILESASTNQTSMYLCASTHRGGSSYNEQFFGPGTRLTVL.

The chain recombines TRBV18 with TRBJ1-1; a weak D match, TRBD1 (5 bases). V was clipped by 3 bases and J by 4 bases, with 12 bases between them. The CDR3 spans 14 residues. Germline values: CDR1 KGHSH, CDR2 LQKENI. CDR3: CASSPGGGPTEAFF. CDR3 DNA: TGTGCCAGCTCACCCGGGGGAGGTCCCACTGAAGCTTTCTTT.

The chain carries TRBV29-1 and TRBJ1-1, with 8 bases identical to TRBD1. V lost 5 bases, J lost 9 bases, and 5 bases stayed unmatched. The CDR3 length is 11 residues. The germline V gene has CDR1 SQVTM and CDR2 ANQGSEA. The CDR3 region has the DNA TGCAGCGTTTCAGCAGGGGGCCAAGCTTTCTTT. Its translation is CSVSAGGQAFF.

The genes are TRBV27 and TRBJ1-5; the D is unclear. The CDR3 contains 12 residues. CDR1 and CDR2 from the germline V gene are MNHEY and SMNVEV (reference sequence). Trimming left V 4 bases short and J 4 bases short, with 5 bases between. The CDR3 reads CASSSNNQPQHF. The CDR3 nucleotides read TGTGCCAGCAGTTCTAATAATCAGCCCCAGCATTTT.

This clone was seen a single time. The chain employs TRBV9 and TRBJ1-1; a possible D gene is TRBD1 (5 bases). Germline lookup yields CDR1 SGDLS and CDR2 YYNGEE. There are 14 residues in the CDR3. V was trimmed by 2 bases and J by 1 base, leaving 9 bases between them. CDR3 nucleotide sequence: TGTGCCAGCAGCGTTTCCGGGGGGAACACTGAAGCTTTCTTT. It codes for CASSVSGGNTEAFF.

The CDR3 protein is CASSHGTGGNTEAFF. The CDR3 region has the DNA TGCGCCAGCAGCCATGGGACAGGAGGGAACACTGAAGCTTTCTTT. This chain connects TRBV5-1 to TRBJ1-1; 8 bases agree with TRBD1. Germline CDR1 is SGHRS and CDR2 is YFSETQ. This CDR3 region has 15 residues. The junction had 6 bases not matched to a gene; V was cut back by 4 bases and J by 1 base.

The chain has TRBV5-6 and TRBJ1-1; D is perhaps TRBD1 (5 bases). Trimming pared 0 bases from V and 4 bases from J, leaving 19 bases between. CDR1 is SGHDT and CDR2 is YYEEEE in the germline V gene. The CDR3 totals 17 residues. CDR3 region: CASSLVGVGSGGTEAFF. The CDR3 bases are TGTGCCAGCAGCTTGGTGGGAGTCGGAAGCGGGGGCACTGAAGCTTTCTTT. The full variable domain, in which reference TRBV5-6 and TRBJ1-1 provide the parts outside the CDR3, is DAGVTQSPTHLIKTRGQQVTLRCSPKSGHDTVSWYQQALGQGPQFIFQYYEEEERQRGNFPDRFSGHQFPNYSSELNVNALLLGDSALYLCASSLVGVGSGGTEAFFGQGTRLTVV.